This TCR beta chain was documented in a study of T cells in Graves' hyperthyroidism and ophthalmopathy. Regions amplified from RNA transcripts were the TCR beta CDR3 regions. TCR CDR3 regions were first amplified by RT-PCR with HTBI primers. TCRdb called the multiplex PCR reads again in MiXCR, with one record for every CDR3 protein. The top ten clones hold roughly an eighth of a sample with approximately 690,000 distinct CDR3 sequences, about 14% of them seen once. Clinical symptoms, serum thyroxine, TRAb, thyroid ultrasound and orbital computed tomography established diagnosis. Isolation of PBMCs was performed on 8.5 to 10 ml fresh peripheral blood. This clonotype was recorded many times. The receptor comes from a woman aged 45-60 years with Graves' ophthalmopathy. Sequenced material: blood.

The CDR3 protein is CATSEGQNEKLFF. The CDR3 DNA reads as TGTGCCACCAGCGAGGGACAAAATGAAAAACTGTTTTTT. V gene TRBV24-1 combines with J gene TRBJ1-4, with D perhaps TRBD1 (6 bases). The CDR3 runs 13 residues. CDR1 is KGHDR, CDR2 SFDVKD, per germline. V was clipped by 7 bases and J by 5 bases, with 10 bases between them.